One and the same sample provided the 22 T cell receptor beta chains below, sequenced in a study of CD8+ T cells in alopecia areata. Using CD4, CD8alpha, NKG2D, NKG2ACE and other markers, pooled cutaneous lymph node cells were sorted. cDNA reverse transcribed from extracted RNA served as the sequencing template. TCRdb's table, derived via immunoSEQ multiplex PCR, lists solely in-frame clones and lacks some. Altogether under 350,000 clones were found in the sample, and no singletons occur. Sequencing was carried out using CD4+ T cells sorted from a lymph node. The receptors shown here come from a C3H/HeJ mouse with alopecia areata. Strain haplotype at MHC: H2-k.

This clone was observed a few times. Gene names and germline refer to mouse. The read ends 4 residues before the CDR3 terminus; that terminus is restored from the germline J gene. The chain links TRBV13-1 to TRBJ2-5, with 8 positions matching TRBD2. From germline, CDR1 is NSHNY and CDR2 SYGAGN. The CDR3 runs to 14 residues. Incomplete CDR3 DNA: TGTGCCAGCAGTCGGGGGGGCGCTGGCGAC. This codes for CASSRGGAGD. The full CDR3 protein reads CASSRGGAGDTQYF.

Concerning this clone itself: The gene names here belong to mouse. The observed sequence ends 4 residues before the CDR3 terminus, with the missing tail filled in from the germline J gene. The genes are TRBV19 and TRBJ1-2, with D unclear. The V end lost 2 bases, the J end lost 0 bases, and 5 bases lay between the germline ends. The CDR3 loop spans 13 amino acids. Per the germline V gene, CDR1 is FNHDT and CDR2 is SITEND (reference sequence). The CDR3: CASSIQSNSDYTF. The sequenced part of the CDR3 DNA is TGTGCCAGCAGTATCCAATCAAACTCC.

This clone was picked up a small number of times. Gene names and germline match the mouse. Sequencing ends 4 residues short of the CDR3 end; the germline J gene provides the rest. The chain links TRBV19 to TRBJ1-1; the D gene is possibly TRBD1 (6 bases). CDR3 length: 13 amino acids. Trimming took off 3 bases at V and 4 bases at J, with 10 bases between the two ends. CDR1 and CDR2 from the germline V gene are FNHDT and SITEND (reference sequence). CDR3 protein: CASSTGVGTEVFF. CDR3 bases read: TGTGCCAGCAGTACAGGGGTGGGCACA.

This clone was recorded a few times. Germline and genes here are mouse. The read terminates 4 residues ahead of where the CDR3 ends, so the germline J gene completes it. The V gene is TRBV29, the J gene TRBJ2-5; D gene unclear. This CDR3 has 13 residues. Germline-derived CDR1 and CDR2 are MSHET and SYDVDS. The V end lost 0 bases, the J end lost 3 bases, and 4 bases lay between the germline ends. CDR3 bases read: TGTGCTAGCAGTTTATCAGGGCAAGAC. This encodes CASSLSGQD. The entire CDR3 reads CASSLSGQDTQYF.

About this clone itself: Genes here carry mouse names. The read is 4 residues too short to cover the CDR3 end, so that end is filled in from the germline J gene. The rearrangement links TRBV1 to TRBJ2-1; 9 nucleotides match TRBD2. This CDR3 is built from 14 residues. CDR1 and CDR2 from the germline V gene are NSQYPW and LRSPGD (reference sequence). The V and J ends lost 3 bases and 6 bases, in that order; junction bases with no gene match: 3. The CDR3 DNA, read in part, is TGCACCTGCAGTGCTGGGGGGGCGTTTGCT. Amino acids: CTCSAGGAFA. The CDR3, in full, reads CTCSAGGAFAEQFF.

Worth noting for this clone: Germline and genes here are mouse. Read coverage stops 4 residues before the CDR3 terminus; the germline J gene supplies the remainder. At the DNA level, this CDR3 is encoded by other sequences in the same sample as well. This chain links TRBV5 with TRBJ2-2; maybe TRBD1 (6 bases). The CDR3 spans 15 residues. Germline CDR1 is LGHNA and CDR2 is YNLKQL (reference sequence). V lost 0 bases, J lost 4 bases, and 9 bases lay in between. The CDR3 loop reads CASSQEQGGTGQLYF. The covered CDR3 bases are TGTGCCAGCAGCCAAGAACAGGGCGGCACCGGG.

This clone was counted a few times. Gene names and germline refer to mouse. The CDR3 end is not reached by the read, which stops 4 residues before it; the germline J gene fills it in. The V and J genes are TRBV13-1 and TRBJ1-1; D gene ambiguous. The CDR3 length is 11 residues. CDR1 and CDR2 from the germline V gene are NSHNY and SYGAGN. CDR3 in amino acids: CASSDREEVFF. CDR3 bases read: TGTGCCAGCAGTGACAGAGAA.

The table lists this clone with a few counts. The gene symbols are mouse symbols. The read ends 4 residues before the CDR3 terminus; that terminus is restored from the germline J gene. The V call is TRBV31, the J call TRBJ2-1; 9 bases match TRBD1. V lost 5 bases and J lost 4; bases outside the gene matches: 0. CDR3 length: 12 residues. Germline values: CDR1 GKSSPN, CDR2 SITVG. The sequenced part of the CDR3 DNA is TGTGCCTGGGACAGGGGGTATGCT. Amino acid sequence: CAWDRGYA. The whole CDR3 is CAWDRGYAEQFF.

In this sample, this clone turned up a few times. The germline and genes are mouse ones. CDR3 region: CASGASPGQGNSDYTF. The sequenced part of the CDR3 DNA is TGTGCCAGCGGTGCCAGCCCGGGACAGGGGAACTCC. This chain connects TRBV13-2 to TRBJ1-2, with 10 bases fitting TRBD1. The DNA ends 4 residues before the CDR3 does, and the rest of the CDR3 is filled in from the germline J gene. The germline CDR1 and CDR2 sequences are NNHNN and SYGAGS (reference sequence). V lost 3 bases and J lost 2; bases outside the gene matches: 7. CDR3 length: 16 residues.

With respect to this clone: Gene names follow the mouse nomenclature. The read ends 4 residues before the CDR3 terminus; that terminus is restored from the germline J gene. The rearrangement uses TRBV1 and TRBJ1-1, with a possible D match to TRBD1 (5 bases). This CDR3 spans 15 amino acids. Germline V gene sequence: CDR1 NSQYPW, CDR2 LRSPGD (reference sequence). V lost 1 base and J 0 bases, leaving 9 bases between the germline ends. The sequenced CDR3 bases are TGCACCTGCAGTGCAGCCAGGGAGACAAACACA. Encoded protein: CTCSAARETNT. Given in full, the CDR3 is CTCSAARETNTEVFF.

Concerning this clone itself: The listed genes are named as in mouse. The read ends 3 residues before the CDR3 terminus; that terminus is restored from the germline J gene. This chain joins TRBV13-1 and TRBJ1-6; TRBD1 aligns across 9 bases. TRBJ1-6 is an ORF for which the function is uncertain. Germline CDR1 reads NSHNY; CDR2 reads SYGAGN. This CDR3 spans 16 amino acids. V shed 5 bases and J 2 bases; nucleotides not matched to a gene: 5. The CDR3 region is CASSLDRGTYNSPLYF. CDR3 DNA, as far as it was read: TGTGCCAGCAGCCTCGACAGGGGGACCTATAATTCGCCC.

This clone occurred a few times. The gene symbols are mouse symbols. The CDR3 end falls 4 residues outside the read, so it is completed with the germline J gene. The same CDR3 is also encoded by other DNA sequences in this sample. V is TRBV19 and J is TRBJ2-7; weak D call: TRBD1 (6 bases). This CDR3 region has 12 residues. Per germline, CDR1 FNHDT and CDR2 SITEND (reference sequence). The CDR3 DNA, read in part, is TGTGCCAGCAGTATTAGGGGGTAT. Its translation is CASSIRGY. In full, the CDR3 is CASSIRGYEQYF.

Note on this clone: The genes and germline here are from mouse. The DNA ends 4 residues before the CDR3 does, and the rest of the CDR3 is filled in from the germline J gene. Within the sample, other DNA sequences also encode this same CDR3. This chain connects TRBV31 to TRBJ1-2, with a tentative D call TRBD1 (6 bases). Trimming shortened V by 0 bases and J by 0 bases, and 8 bases separated the two germline ends. The CDR3 length is 14 residues. CDR1 is GKSSPN, CDR2 SITVG, per germline. The CDR3 sequence: CAWSLKGANSDYTF. The covered CDR3 bases are TGTGCCTGGAGTCTTAAGGGGGCAAACTCC.

This clone occurred a few times. Genes and germline come from the mouse. The CDR3 end is not reached by the read, which stops 4 residues before it; the germline J gene fills it in. Other DNA sequences in the sample encode the same CDR3. V usage is TRBV13-1 and J usage is TRBJ2-3; TRBD1 aligns across 7 bases. The CDR3 runs to 15 residues. Losses at the gene ends were 0 bases for V and 1 base for J; bases not matched to a gene: 2. From germline, CDR1 is NSHNY and CDR2 SYGAGN. The CDR3 region is CASSDAGGRAETLYF. CDR3 bases read: TGTGCCAGCAGTGATGCAGGGGGACGTGCAGAA.

This clone showed up just a few times. Germline and genes here are mouse. The missing CDR3 end, 4 residues past where the read stops, is filled in from the germline J gene. This chain joins TRBV5 and TRBJ2-5, with D perhaps matching TRBD2 (5 bases). The V end lost 4 bases, the J end lost 0 bases, and 11 bases lay between the germline ends. Germline V gene sequence: CDR1 LGHNA, CDR2 YNLKQL (reference sequence). The CDR3 is 15 amino acids. CDR3 region: CASSPRTFNQDTQYF. CDR3 DNA, as far as it was read: TGTGCCAGCAGCCCCCGGACTTTTAACCAAGAC.

In this sample, this clone turned up a few times. The gene symbols are mouse symbols. The read stops 3 residues short of the end of the CDR3; the missing end is completed from the germline J gene. This sequence joins TRBV13-1 and TRBJ1-6; TRBD1 might be the D (5 bases). TRBJ1-6 is classed as an ORF, of uncertain function. The CDR3 consists of 12 residues. The germline gives CDR1 NSHNY, CDR2 SYGAGN. The part of the CDR3 DNA that was read is TGTGCCAGCAGTGATGCGGGGGGGCCC. It yields the protein CASSDAGGP. The full CDR3 protein reads CASSDAGGPLYF.

This clone turned up a few times. Gene labels here are mouse ones. The DNA ends 4 residues before the CDR3 does, and the rest of the CDR3 is filled in from the germline J gene. This rearrangement joins TRBV5 to TRBJ2-5, with 7 bases that match TRBD2. J gave up 0 bases and V 5 bases, and 2 bases lay outside the gene matches. This CDR3 is built from 14 residues. From germline, CDR1 is LGHNA and CDR2 YNLKQL (reference sequence). Incomplete CDR3 DNA: TGTGCCAGCAGCGGGGGGGTTAACCAAGAC. As protein: CASSGGVNQD. The complete CDR3 protein is CASSGGVNQDTQYF.

There are many counts of this clone. The germline and genes are mouse ones. The read falls 4 residues short of the CDR3 end, and the missing part is taken from the germline J gene. The sample carries other DNA sequences with the same CDR3. This rearrangement joins TRBV13-1 to TRBJ2-3; the match to TRBD2 covers 11 bases. The CDR3 runs 16 residues. CDR1 and CDR2 from the germline V gene are NSHNY and SYGAGN. V lost 5 bases to trimming and J lost 0 bases; unmatched junction nucleotides: 5. The CDR3 is CASRPGTGGSAETLYF. CDR3 DNA (partial): TGTGCCAGCAGGCCCGGGACTGGGGGTAGTGCAGAA.

This clone has only a few counts. Gene and germline names: mouse. The CDR3 goes on 4 residues after the read ends, and that part is filled in from the germline J gene. J is TRBJ2-2 and V is TRBV13-1; perhaps TRBD2 as D (6 bases). CDR1 is NSHNY, CDR2 SYGAGN, per germline. The CDR3 spans 15 residues. The V gene lost 2 bases and the J gene lost 3 bases, with 11 bases spanning the gap. The sequenced CDR3 bases are TGTGCCAGCAGTGAATGGGGGAGGGACACCGGG. Translating gives CASSEWGRDTG. The full CDR3 sequence reads CASSEWGRDTGQLYF.

This clone has a handful of counts. The listed genes are named as in mouse. The read gets to within 4 residues of the CDR3 end, and the germline J gene fills in the rest. The chain recombines TRBV31 with TRBJ1-2, with a possible D match to TRBD1 (6 bases). V was clipped by 5 bases and J by 0 bases, with 10 bases between them. The CDR3 totals 13 residues. CDR1 GKSSPN and CDR2 SITVG come from the germline V gene. The DNA read from the CDR3 is TGTGCCTGGGATGGGACAACAAACTCC. Its protein is CAWDGTTNS. The full-length CDR3 reads as CAWDGTTNSDYTF.

This clone came up a few times. Gene names and germline match the mouse. The read ends 4 residues early relative to the CDR3; the germline J gene fills the gap. This chain links TRBV13-3 with TRBJ2-2; possible D gene TRBD1, 6 bases. V gave up 6 bases and J gave up 4 bases, with 13 bases separating them. Germline assignment: CDR1 NNHDY and CDR2 SYVADS. The CDR3 runs 14 residues. The sequenced CDR3 bases are TGTGCCAGCATAAGGAACAGGGCCACCGGG. This codes for CASIRNRATG. The full CDR3 reads CASIRNRATGQLYF.

Worth noting for this clone: Gene and germline names: mouse. The read ends 4 residues shy of where the CDR3 ends; the end is completed using the germline J gene. This chain joins TRBV19 and TRBJ2-4; tentative D call: TRBD2 (7 bases). Germline lookup yields CDR1 FNHDT and CDR2 SITEND (reference sequence). CDR3 length: 13 amino acids. The sequenced CDR3 bases are TGTGCCAGCAGTATCTGGGGGCCTAAC. This translates into CASSIWGPN. The CDR3, in full, reads CASSIWGPNTLYF.